A selection of T cell receptor beta chains follows, all from one sample in a study of T cells after yellow fever vaccination. TCRdb re-called the 5' RACE reads with MiXCR, one entry per CDR3 protein. Among approximately 330,000 distinct CDR3 sequences listed, 9.5% to 15% were seen once. The input for sequencing was CD4+ T cells sorted from PBMCs, taken 15 days after the yellow fever booster vaccination. Every receptor here comes from a man aged 18-30 years who received the YFV17D yellow fever vaccine. Each CDR3 is given without its conserved first and last residue. Some rows mark clone size as missing; the rest say once, few, many or name a class of expanded clone.

V	size	CDR3
TRBV5-4	NA	ASSLWGAGGNSPLH
TRBV20-1	few	SPHQGQGRTMVTEAF
TRBV2	NA	ASSEQRGIMNTEAF
TRBV5-1	few	ASSLAGDSYNEQF
TRBV18	many	ASSPNRGNTGELF
TRBV11-2	NA	ASSLDIRSNSPLH
TRBV4-1	NA	ASSPLKGWSPERGLFSDTQY
TRBV9	few	ASSVTPHEQF
TRBV7-2	NA	ASSPLGGSYNEQF
TRBV18	few	ASSLQTASATNEKLF
TRBV29-1	NA	SVDLSGSSYEQY
TRBV5-1	few	ASSFVSSFEAF
TRBV18	NA	ASSPTGSRSTDTQY
TRBV28	NA	ASSFGPEQYNEQF
TRBV9	NA	ATTKEGDMDTEAF
TRBV29-1	many	SVGTGWGMNTEAF
TRBV11-3	NA	ASSPKSGGQETQY
TRBV18	NA	ASSVTVRSEQY
TRBV4-2	few	ASSPQKESRGEETQY
TRBV6-1	NA	ASSDTRETQY
TRBV4-2	few	ASSKGDGGLLAPTDTQY
TRBV4-3	few	ASSYLQGVDTGELF
TRBV5-5	few	ASSSTMEALAQY
TRBV18	few	ASSPGTHTEAF
TRBV28	NA	ASNGLAALGYEQF